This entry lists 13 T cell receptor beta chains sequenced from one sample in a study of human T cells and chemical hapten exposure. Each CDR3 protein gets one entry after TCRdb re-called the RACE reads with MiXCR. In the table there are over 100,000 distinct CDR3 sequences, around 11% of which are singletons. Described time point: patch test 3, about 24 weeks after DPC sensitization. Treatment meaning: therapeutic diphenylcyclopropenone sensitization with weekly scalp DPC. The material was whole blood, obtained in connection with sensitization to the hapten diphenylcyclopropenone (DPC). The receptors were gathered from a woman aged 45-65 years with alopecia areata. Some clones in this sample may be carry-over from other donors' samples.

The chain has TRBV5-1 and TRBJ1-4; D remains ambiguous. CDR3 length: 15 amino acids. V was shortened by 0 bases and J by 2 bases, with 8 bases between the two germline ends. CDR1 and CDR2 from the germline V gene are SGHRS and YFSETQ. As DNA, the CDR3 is TGCGCCAGCAGCTTGGAGGCAGCCACTAATGAAAAACTGTTTTTT. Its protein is CASSLEAATNEKLFF.

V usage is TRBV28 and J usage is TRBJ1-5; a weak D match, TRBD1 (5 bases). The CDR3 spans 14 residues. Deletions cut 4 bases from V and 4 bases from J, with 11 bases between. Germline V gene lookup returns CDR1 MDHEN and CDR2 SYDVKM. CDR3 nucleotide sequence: TGTGCCAGCAGTTCCCCTGGGGGGAATCAGCCCCAGCATTTT. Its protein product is CASSSPGGNQPQHF.

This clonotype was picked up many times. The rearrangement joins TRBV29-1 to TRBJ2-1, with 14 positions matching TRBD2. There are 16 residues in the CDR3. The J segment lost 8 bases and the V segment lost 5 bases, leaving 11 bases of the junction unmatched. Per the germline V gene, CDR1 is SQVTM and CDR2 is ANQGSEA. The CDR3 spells CSVKQSPGLAGDEQFF. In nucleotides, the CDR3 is TGCAGCGTTAAGCAATCCCCGGGACTAGCGGGAGATGAGCAGTTCTTC.

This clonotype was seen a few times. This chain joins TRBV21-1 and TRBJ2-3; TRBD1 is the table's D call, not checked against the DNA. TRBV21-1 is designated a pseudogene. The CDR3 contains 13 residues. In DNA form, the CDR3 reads TGTGCCGCCGAGGGGGAGCGACCAGATACGCAGTATTTT. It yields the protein CAAEGERPDTQYF.

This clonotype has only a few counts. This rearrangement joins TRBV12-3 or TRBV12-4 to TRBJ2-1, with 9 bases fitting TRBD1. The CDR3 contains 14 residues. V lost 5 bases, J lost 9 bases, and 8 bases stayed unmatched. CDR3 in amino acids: CASSPAGTGLEQFF. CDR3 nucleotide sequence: TGTGCCAGCAGTCCGGCCGGGACAGGGCTTGAGCAGTTCTTC.

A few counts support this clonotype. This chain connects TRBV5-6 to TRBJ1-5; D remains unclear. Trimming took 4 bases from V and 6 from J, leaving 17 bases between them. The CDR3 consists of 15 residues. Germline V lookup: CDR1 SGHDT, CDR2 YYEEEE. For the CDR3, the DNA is TGTGCCAGCAGCCTAGGTGTGTCCGGGTCTCAGCCCCAGCATTTT. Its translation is CASSLGVSGSQPQHF.

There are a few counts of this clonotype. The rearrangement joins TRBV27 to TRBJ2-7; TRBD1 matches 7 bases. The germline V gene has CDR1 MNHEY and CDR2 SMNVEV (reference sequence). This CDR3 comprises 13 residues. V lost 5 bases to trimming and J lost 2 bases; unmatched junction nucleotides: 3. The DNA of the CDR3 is TGTGCCAGCAGTCCGGGACAGCCCTACGAGCAGTACTTC. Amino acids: CASSPGQPYEQYF.

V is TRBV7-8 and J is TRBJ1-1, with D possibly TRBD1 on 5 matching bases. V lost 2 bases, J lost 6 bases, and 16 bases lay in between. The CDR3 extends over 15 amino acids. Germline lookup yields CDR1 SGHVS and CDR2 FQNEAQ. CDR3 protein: CASSLLLGGGAEAFF. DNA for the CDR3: TGTGCCAGCAGCTTATTATTGGGGGGGGGGGCTGAAGCTTTCTTT.

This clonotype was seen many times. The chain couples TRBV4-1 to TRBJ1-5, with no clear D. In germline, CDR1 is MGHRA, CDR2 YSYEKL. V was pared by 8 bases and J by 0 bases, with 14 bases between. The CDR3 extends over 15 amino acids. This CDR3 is CASATTSSSNQPQHF. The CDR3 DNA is TGCGCCAGCGCCACGACTTCCTCTAGCAATCAGCCCCAGCATTTT.

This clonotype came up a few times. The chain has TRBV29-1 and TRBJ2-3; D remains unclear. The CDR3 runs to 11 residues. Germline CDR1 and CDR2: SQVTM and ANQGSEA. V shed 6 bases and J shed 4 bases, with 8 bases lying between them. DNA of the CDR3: TGCAGCGTCGAATGGGCAGATACGCAGTATTTT. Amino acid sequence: CSVEWADTQYF.

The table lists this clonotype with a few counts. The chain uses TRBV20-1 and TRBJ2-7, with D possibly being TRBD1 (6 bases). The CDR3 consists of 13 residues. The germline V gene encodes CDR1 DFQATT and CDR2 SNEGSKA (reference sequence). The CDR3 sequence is CSVPGHNSYEQYF. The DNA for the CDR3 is TGCAGCGTACCGGGACACAACTCCTACGAGCAGTACTTC.

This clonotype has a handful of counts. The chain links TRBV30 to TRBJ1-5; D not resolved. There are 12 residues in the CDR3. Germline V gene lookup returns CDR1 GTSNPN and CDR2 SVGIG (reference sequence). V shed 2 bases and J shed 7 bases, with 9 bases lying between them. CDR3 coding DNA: TGTGCCTGGAGTTCCCGCGGGCAGCCCCAGCATTTT. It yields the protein CAWSSRGQPQHF.

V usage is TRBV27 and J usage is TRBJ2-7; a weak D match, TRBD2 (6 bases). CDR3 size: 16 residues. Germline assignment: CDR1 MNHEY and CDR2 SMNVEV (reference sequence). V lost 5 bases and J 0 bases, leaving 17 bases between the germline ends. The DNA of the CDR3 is TGTGCCAGCAGTCCGGTATGGAGGGCCTCCTCCTACGAGCAGTACTTC. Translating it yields CASSPVWRASSYEQYF.